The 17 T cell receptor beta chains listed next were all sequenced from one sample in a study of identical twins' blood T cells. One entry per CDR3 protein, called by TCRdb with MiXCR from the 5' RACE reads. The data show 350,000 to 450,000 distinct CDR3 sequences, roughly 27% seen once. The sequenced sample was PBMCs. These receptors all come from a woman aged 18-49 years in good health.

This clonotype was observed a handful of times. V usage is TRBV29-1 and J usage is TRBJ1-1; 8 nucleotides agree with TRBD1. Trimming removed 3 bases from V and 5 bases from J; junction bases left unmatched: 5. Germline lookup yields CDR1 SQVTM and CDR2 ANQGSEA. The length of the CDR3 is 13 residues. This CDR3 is CSVDINRGTEAFF. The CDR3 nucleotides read TGCAGCGTTGATATCAACAGGGGGACTGAAGCTTTCTTT.

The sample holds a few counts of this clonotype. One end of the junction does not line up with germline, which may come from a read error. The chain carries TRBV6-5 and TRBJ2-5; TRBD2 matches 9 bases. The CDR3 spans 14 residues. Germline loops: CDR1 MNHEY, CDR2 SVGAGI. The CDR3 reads CARSGLASGETQYF. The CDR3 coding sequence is TGTGCCCGCAGTGGACTAGCGTCGGGAGAGACCCAGTACTTC.

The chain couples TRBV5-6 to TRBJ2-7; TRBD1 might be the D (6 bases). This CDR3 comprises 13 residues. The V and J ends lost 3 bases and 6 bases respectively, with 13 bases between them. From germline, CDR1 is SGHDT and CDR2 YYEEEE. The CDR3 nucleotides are TGTGCCAGCAGCTCCGGGACAATCTGCGAGCAGTACTTC. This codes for CASSSGTICEQYF. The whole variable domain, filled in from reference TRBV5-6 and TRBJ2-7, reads DAGVTQSPTHLIKTRGQQVTLRCSPKSGHDTVSWYQQALGQGPQFIFQYYEEEERQRGNFPDRFSGHQFPNYSSELNVNALLLGDSALYLCASSSGTICEQYFGPGTRLTVT.

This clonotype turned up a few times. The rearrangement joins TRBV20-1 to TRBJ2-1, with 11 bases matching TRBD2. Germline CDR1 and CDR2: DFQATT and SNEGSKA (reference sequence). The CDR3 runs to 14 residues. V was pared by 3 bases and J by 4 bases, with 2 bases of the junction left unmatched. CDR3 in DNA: TGCAGTGCTAGTTCTAGCGGGGGGTACAATGAGCAGTTCTTC. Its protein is CSASSSGGYNEQFF.

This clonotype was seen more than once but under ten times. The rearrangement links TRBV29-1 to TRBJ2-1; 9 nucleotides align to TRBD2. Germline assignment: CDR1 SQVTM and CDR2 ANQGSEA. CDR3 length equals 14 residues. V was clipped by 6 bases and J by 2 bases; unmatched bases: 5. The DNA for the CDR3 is TGCAGCGTGGTACTAGCGGGTGCCTACAATGAGCAGTTCTTC. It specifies CSVVLAGAYNEQFF.

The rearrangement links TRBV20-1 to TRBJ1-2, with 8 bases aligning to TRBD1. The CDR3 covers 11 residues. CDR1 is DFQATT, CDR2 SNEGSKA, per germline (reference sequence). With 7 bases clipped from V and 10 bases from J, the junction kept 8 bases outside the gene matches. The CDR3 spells CSDTPGGVYTF. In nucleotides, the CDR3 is TGCAGTGATACACCAGGGGGCGTCTACACCTTC.

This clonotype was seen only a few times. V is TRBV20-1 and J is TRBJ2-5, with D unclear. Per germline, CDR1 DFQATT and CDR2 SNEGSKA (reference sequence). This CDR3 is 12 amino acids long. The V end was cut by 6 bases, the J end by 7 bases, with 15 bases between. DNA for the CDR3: TGCAGTGCGAGAAAGGAAGTGGGGACCCAGTACTTC. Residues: CSARKEVGTQYF.

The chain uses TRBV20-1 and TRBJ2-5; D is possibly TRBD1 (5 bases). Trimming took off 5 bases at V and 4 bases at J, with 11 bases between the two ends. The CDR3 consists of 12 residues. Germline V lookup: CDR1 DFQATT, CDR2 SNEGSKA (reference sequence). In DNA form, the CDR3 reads TGCAGTGCTCGGTGGGGCCGAGAGACCCAGTACTTC. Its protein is CSARWGRETQYF.

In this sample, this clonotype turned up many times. The DNA of the CDR3 is TGTGCCATCACCCTAGACAGGGATACCGGGGAGCTGTTTTTT. Translating gives CAITLDRDTGELFF. The chain carries TRBV10-3 and TRBJ2-2; 7 bases fit TRBD1. This CDR3 contains 14 residues. The germline V gene has CDR1 ENHRY and CDR2 SYGVKD. With V trimmed by 7 bases and J by 5 bases, 7 bases remained unmatched.

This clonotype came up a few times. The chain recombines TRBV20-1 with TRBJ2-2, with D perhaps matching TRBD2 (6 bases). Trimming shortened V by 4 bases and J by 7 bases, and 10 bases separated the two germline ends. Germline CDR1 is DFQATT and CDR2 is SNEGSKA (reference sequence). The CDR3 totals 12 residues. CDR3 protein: CSATRGDGELFF. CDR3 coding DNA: TGCAGTGCTACGCGCGGGGACGGGGAGCTGTTTTTT.

CDR3 DNA sequence: TGTGCCACCCGGGACAGGGATTCCCGGAGCACTGAAGCTTTCTTT. As protein: CATRDRDSRSTEAFF. The V call is TRBV10-3, the J call TRBJ1-1; 9 bases are shared with TRBD1. Per the germline V gene, CDR1 is ENHRY and CDR2 is SYGVKD. V was pared by 10 bases and J by 4 bases, with 13 bases of the junction left unmatched. The CDR3 consists of 15 residues.

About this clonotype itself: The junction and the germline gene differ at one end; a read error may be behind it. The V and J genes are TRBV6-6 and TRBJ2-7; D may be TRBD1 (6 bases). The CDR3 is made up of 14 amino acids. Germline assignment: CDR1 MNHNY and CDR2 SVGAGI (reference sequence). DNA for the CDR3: TGTTCCAGCACGTTGGAACAGGGTACCTACGAGCAGTACTTC. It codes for CSSTLEQGTYEQYF.

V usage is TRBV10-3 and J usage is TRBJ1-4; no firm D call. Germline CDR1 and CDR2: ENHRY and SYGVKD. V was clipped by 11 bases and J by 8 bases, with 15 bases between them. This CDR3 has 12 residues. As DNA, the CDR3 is TGTGCCTGCGCGGGCAGTGGAGAAAAACTGTTTTTT. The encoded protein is CACAGSGEKLFF.

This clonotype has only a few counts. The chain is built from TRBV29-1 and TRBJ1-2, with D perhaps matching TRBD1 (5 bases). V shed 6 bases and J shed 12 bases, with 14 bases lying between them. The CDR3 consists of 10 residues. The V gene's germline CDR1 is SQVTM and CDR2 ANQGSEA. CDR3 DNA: TGCAGCGTCCGGGACCTCACTCACACCTTC. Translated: CSVRDLTHTF.

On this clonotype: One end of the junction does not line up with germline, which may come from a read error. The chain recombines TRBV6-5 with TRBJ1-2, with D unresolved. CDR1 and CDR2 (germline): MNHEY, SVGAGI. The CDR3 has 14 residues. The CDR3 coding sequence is TGTGCCAGCAGTTACTCATACGCTAACCATGGCTACACCTTC. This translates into CASSYSYANHGYTF.

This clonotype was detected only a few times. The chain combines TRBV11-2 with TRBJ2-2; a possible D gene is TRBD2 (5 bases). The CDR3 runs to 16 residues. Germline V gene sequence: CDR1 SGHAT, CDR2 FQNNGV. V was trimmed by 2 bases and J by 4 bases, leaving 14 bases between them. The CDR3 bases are TGTGCCAGCAGCTTAAGATCCGGACTCGGCACCGGGGAGCTGTTTTTT. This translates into CASSLRSGLGTGELFF.

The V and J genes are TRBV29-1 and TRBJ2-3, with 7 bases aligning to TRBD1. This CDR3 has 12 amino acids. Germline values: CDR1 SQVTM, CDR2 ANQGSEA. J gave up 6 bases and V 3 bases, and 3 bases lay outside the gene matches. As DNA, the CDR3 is TGCAGCGTTGACAGGGGGAGCGATACGCAGTATTTT. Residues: CSVDRGSDTQYF.